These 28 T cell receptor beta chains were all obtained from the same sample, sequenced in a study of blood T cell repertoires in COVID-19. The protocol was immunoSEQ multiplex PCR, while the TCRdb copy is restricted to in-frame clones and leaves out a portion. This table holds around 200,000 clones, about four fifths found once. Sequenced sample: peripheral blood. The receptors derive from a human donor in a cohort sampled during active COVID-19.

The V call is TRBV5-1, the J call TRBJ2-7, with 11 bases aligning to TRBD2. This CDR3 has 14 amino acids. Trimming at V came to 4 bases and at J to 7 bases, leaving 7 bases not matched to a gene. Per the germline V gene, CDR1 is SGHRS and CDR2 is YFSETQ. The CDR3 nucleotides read TGCGCCAGCAGCCATAGCGGGGGGGCAAGTGAGCAGTACTTC. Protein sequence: CASSHSGGASEQYF.

In nucleotides, the CDR3 is TGTGCCAGCTACATTGCGGGGATGAACACTGAAGCTTTCTTT. This gives the protein CASYIAGMNTEAFF. The chain couples TRBV6-5 to TRBJ1-1; D uncertain. CDR3 length equals 14 residues. V lost 8 bases and J lost 0, with 13 bases in between. CDR1 and CDR2 (germline): MNHEY, SVGAGI.

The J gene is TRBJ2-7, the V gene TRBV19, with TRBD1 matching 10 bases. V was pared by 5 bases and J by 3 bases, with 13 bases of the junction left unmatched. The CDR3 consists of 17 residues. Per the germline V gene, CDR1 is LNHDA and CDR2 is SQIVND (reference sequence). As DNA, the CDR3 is TGTGCCAGTAGTCCCCTATCCGGGACAGGGGTCAACTACGAGCAGTACTTC. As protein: CASSPLSGTGVNYEQYF.

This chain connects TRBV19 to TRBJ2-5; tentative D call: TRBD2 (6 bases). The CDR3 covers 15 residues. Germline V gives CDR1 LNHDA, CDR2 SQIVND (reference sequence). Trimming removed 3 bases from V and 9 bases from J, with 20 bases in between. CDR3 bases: TGTGCCAGTAGTATGGACCGGGGAAGCGGGTTAGCCCAGTACTTC. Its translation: CASSMDRGSGLAQYF.

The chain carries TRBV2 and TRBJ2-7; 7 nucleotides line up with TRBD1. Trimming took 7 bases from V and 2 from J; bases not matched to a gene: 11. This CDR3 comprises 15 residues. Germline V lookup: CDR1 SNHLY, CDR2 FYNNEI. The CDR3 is CASNPGTEPPYEQYF. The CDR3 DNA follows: TGTGCCAGCAACCCGGGGACAGAGCCTCCCTACGAGCAGTACTTC.

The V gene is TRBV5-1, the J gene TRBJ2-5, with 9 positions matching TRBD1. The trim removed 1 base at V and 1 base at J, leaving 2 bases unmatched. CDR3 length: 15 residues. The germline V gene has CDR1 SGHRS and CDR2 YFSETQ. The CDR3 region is CASSLSTGGQETQYF. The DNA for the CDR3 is TGCGCCAGCAGCTTGTCGACAGGGGGCCAAGAGACCCAGTACTTC. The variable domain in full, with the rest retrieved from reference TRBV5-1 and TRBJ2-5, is KAGVTQTPRYLIKTRGQQVTLSCSPISGHRSVSWYQQTPGQGLQFLFEYFSETQRNKGNFPGRFSGRQFSNSRSEMNVSTLELGDSALYLCASSLSTGGQETQYFGPGTRLLVL.

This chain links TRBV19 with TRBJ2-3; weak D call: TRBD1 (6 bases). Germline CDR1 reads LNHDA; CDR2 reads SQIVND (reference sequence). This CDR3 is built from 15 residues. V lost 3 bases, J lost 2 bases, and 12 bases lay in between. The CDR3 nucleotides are TGTGCCAGTAGTATTACCAGGGGATACACAGATACGCAGTATTTT. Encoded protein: CASSITRGYTDTQYF.

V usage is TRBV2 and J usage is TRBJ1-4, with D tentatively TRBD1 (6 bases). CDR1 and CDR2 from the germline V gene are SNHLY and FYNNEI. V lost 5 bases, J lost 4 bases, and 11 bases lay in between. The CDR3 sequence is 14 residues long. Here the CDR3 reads CASSMDSNNEKLFF. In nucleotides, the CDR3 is TGTGCCAGCAGTATGGACAGTAATAATGAAAAACTGTTTTTT.

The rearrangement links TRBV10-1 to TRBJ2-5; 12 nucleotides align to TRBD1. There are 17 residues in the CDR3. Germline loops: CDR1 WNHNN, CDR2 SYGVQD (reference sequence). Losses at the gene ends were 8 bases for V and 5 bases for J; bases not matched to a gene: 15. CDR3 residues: CASSRTPGQGAGETQYF. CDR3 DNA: TGCGCCAGCTCCAGGACCCCGGGACAGGGGGCCGGGGAGACCCAGTACTTC.

Here the CDR3 DNA reads TGTGCCAGCAGAACGGACAGCCTAGGGGCCCCGAACACCATATATTTT. Protein: CASRTDSLGAPNTIYF. J is TRBJ1-3 and V is TRBV2, with D possibly matching TRBD1 (6 bases). The CDR3 totals 16 residues. Trimming cost V 6 bases and J 7 bases, with 22 bases left between them. Germline V gene data show CDR1 as SNHLY and CDR2 as FYNNEI.

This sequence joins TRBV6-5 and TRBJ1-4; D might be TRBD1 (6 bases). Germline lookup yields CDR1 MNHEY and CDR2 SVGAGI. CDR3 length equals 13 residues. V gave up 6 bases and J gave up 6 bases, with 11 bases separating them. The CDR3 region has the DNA TGTGCCAGCAGGGGACCAGGGGATGAAAAACTGTTTTTT. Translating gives CASRGPGDEKLFF.

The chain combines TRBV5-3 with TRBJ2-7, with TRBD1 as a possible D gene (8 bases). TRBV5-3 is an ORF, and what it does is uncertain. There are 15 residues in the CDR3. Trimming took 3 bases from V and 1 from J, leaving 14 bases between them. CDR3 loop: CARSCGQGGSYEQYF. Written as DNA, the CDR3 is TGTGCCAGAAGCTGCGGACAGGGAGGGTCCTACGAGCAGTACTTC.

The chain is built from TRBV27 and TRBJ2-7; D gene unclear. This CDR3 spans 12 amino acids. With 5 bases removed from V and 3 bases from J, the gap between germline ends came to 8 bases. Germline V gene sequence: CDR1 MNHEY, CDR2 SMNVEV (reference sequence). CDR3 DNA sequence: TGTGCCAGCAGTCCCAACGGCTACGAGCAGTACTTC. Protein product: CASSPNGYEQYF.

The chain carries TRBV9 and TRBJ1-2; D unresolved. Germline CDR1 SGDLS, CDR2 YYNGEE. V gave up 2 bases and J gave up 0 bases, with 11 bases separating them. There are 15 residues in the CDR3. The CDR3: CASSVRAFANYGYTF. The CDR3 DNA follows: TGTGCCAGCAGCGTGCGGGCATTCGCTAACTATGGCTACACCTTC.

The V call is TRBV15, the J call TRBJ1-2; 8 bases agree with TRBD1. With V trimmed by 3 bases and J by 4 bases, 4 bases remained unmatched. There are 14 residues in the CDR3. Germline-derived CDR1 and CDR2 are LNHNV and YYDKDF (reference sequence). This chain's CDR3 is CATSRAGTGYGYTF. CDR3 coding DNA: TGTGCCACCAGCAGGGCCGGGACAGGCTATGGCTACACCTTC.

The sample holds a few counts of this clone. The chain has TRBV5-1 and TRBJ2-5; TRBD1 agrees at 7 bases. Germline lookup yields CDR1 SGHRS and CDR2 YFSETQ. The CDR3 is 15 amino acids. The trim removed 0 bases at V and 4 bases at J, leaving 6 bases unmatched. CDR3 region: CASSLDRGFGETQYF. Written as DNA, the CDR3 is TGCGCCAGCAGCTTGGACAGGGGATTTGGAGAGACCCAGTACTTC.

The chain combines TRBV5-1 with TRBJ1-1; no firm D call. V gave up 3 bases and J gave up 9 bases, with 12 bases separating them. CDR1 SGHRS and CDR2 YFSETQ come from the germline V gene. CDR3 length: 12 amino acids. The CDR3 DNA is TGCGCCAGCAGCTCCGTGGAGGGTAAAGCTTTCTTT. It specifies CASSSVEGKAFF.

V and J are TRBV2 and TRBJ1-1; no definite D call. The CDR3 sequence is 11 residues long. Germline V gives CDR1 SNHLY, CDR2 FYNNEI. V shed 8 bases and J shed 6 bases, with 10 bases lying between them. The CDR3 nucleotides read TGTGCCAGCCGAATATGGCCTGAAGCTTTCTTT. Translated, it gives CASRIWPEAFF.

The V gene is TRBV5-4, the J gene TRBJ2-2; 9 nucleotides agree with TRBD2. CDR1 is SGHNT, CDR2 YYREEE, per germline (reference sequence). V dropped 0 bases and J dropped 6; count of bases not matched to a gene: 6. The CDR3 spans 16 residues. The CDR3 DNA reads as TGTGCCAGCAGCTTGGAGGGACTAGCATTCGCCGGGGAGCTGTTTTTT. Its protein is CASSLEGLAFAGELFF.

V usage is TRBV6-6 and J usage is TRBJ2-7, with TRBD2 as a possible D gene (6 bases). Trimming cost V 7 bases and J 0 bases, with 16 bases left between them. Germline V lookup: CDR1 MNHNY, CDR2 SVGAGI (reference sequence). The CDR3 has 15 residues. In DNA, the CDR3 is TGTGCCAGCAATACCCCGCGGGACGGCTCCTACGAGCAGTACTTC. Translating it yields CASNTPRDGSYEQYF.

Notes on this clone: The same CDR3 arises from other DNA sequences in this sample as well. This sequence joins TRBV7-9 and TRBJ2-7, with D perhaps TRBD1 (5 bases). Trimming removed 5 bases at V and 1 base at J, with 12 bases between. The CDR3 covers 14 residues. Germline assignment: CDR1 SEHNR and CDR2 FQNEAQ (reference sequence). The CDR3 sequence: CASSPDSNSYEQYF. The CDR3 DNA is TGTGCCAGCAGCCCCGACAGCAATTCCTACGAGCAGTACTTC.

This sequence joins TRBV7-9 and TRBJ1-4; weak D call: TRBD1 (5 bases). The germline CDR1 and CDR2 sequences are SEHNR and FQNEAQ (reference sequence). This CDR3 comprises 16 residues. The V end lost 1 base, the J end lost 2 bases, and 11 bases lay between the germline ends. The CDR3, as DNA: TGTGCCAGCAGCTTAGTAGGAGGGGCCACTAATGAAAAACTGTTTTTT. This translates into CASSLVGGATNEKLFF.

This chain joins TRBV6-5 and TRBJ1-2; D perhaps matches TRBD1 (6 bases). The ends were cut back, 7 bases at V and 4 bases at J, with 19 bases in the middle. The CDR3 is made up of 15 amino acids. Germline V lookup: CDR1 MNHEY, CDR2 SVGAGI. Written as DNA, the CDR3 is TGTGCCAGCAAGACAGCGGTAGAAGGGGGCTATGGCTACACCTTC. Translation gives CASKTAVEGGYGYTF.

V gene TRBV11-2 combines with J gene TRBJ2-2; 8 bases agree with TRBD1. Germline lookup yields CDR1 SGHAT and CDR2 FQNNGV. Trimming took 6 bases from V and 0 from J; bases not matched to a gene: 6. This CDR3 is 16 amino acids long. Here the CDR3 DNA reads TGTGCCAGCAGACGCCCGGGACAGGCGAACACCGGGGAGCTGTTTTTT. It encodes CASRRPGQANTGELFF.

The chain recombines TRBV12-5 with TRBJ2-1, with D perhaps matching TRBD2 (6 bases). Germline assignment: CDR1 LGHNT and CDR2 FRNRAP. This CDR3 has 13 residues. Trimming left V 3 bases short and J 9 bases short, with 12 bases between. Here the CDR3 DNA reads TGTGCTAGTGGTTTCGTTAGCGGTACTGAGCAGTTCTTC. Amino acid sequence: CASGFVSGTEQFF.

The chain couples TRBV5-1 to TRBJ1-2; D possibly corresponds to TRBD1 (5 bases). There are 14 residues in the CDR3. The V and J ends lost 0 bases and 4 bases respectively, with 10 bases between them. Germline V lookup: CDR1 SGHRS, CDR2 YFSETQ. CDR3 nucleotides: TGCGCCAGCAGCTTGGCAGGGTCCGCCTATGGCTACACCTTC. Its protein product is CASSLAGSAYGYTF.

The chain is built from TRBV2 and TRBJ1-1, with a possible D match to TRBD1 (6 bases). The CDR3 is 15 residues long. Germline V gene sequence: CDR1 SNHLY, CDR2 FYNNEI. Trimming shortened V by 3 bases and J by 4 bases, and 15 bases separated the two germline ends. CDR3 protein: CASSEGAGSGTEAFF. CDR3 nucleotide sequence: TGTGCCAGCAGTGAGGGGGCAGGCTCAGGCACTGAAGCTTTCTTT. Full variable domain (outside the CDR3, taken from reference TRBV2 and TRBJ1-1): EPEVTQTPSHQVTQMGQEVILRCVPISNHLYFYWYRQILGQKVEFLVSFYNNEISEKSEIFDDQFSVERPDGSNFTLKIRSTKLEDSAMYFCASSEGAGSGTEAFFGQGTRLTVV.

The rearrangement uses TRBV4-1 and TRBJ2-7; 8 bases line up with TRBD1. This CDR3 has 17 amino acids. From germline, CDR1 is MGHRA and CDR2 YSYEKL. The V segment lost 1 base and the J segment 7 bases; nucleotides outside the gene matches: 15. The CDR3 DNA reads TGCGCCAGCAGCCAAGTGCAGGACAGGGATAGCGTGTGGGAGCAGTACTTC. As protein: CASSQVQDRDSVWEQYF.